A single sample gave rise to the 9 T cell receptor beta chains below, sequenced in a study of T cells expressing NK-cell markers. One entry per CDR3 protein, without DNA, is what TCRdb gives after re-calling the 5' RACE reads. The sample data list 300,000 to 500,000 distinct CDR3 sequences. The source material was blood T cells: a sorted CD56 or NKG2C T cell subset, CD4+ or CD8+ T cells, or bulk PBMC T cells (not recorded which). These receptors came from a woman between 50 and 59 years old in good health.

The chain combines TRBV5-1 with TRBJ1-1; the D call of TRBD1 rests on TCRdb alone, since no DNA is present to check it. In germline, CDR1 is SGHRS, CDR2 YFSETQ. The CDR3 is 13 amino acids. This CDR3 reads CASKRQGNTEAFF. The variable domain in full, with the rest retrieved from reference TRBV5-1 and TRBJ1-1, is KAGVTQTPRYLIKTRGQQVTLSCSPISGHRSVSWYQQTPGQGLQFLFEYFSETQRNKGNFPGRFSGRQFSNSRSEMNVSTLELGDSALYLCASKRQGNTEAFFGQGTRLTVV.

The J gene is TRBJ1-6, the V gene TRBV27. Looked up from germline, CDR1 is MNHEY and CDR2 is SMNVEV (reference sequence). CDR3 length equals 13 residues. The CDR3 sequence is CASSLLVESPLHF.

This rearrangement joins TRBV7-2 to TRBJ2-3; TCRdb's D gene call, TRBD2, goes unchecked for lack of DNA. Germline CDR1 SGHTA, CDR2 FQGNSA. The length of the CDR3 is 15 residues. The CDR3: CASSLRGTLLHTQYF.

The genes are TRBV12-3 or TRBV12-4 and TRBJ2-2. The CDR3 sequence is 14 residues long. This CDR3 reads CASSKSVNTGELFF.

The V and J genes are TRBV5-1 and TRBJ2-4. The CDR3 runs to 16 residues. Germline V CDR1 and CDR2: SGHRS, YFSETQ. This CDR3 reads CASSLSREYDKNIQYF.

The J gene is TRBJ2-6, the V gene TRBV18. CDR1 and CDR2 (germline): KGHSH, LQKENI. The CDR3 totals 14 residues. CDR3 loop: CASKGRSGANVLTF.

V gene TRBV15 combines with J gene TRBJ2-1; TCRdb reports TRBD1, a call that lacks DNA to check it against. The germline gives CDR1 LNHNV, CDR2 YYDKDF (reference sequence). The CDR3 is 12 amino acids. The CDR3 reads CATNGGGGEQFF.

This chain links TRBV5-1 with TRBJ1-1. Germline values: CDR1 SGHRS, CDR2 YFSETQ. CDR3 length: 14 residues. CDR3 protein: CASSLSGLNTEAFF.

This rearrangement joins TRBV2 to TRBJ2-2; TCRdb selects TRBD2, and the lack of DNA leaves this call unchecked. The CDR3 totals 15 residues. Germline CDR1 and CDR2: SNHLY and FYNNEI. The CDR3 sequence is CASSERLGTGGELFF.